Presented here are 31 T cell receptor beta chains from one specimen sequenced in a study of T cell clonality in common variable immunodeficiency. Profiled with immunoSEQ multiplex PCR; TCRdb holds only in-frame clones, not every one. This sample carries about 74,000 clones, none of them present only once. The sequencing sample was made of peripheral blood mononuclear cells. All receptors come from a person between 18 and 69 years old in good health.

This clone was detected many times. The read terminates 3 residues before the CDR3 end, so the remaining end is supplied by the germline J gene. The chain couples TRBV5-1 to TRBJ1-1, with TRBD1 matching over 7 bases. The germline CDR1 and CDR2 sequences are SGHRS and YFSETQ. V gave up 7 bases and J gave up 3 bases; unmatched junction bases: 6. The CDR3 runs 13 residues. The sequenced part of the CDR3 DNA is TGCGCCAGCGCTTACACAGGGGACACTGAA. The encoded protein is CASAYTGDTE. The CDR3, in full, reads CASAYTGDTEAFF. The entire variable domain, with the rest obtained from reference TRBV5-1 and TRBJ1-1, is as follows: KAGVTQTPRYLIKTRGQQVTLSCSPISGHRSVSWYQQTPGQGLQFLFEYFSETQRNKGNFPGRFSGRQFSNSRSEMNVSTLELGDSALYLCASAYTGDTEAFFGQGTRLTVV.

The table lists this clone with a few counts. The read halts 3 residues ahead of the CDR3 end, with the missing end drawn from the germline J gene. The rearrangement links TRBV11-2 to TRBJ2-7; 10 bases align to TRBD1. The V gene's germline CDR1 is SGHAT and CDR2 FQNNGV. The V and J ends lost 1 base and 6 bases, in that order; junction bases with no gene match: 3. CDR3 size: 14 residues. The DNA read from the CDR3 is TGTGCCAGCAGCTTAGTCGGGACAGGGGTCGAG. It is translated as CASSLVGTGVE. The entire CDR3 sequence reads CASSLVGTGVEQYF.

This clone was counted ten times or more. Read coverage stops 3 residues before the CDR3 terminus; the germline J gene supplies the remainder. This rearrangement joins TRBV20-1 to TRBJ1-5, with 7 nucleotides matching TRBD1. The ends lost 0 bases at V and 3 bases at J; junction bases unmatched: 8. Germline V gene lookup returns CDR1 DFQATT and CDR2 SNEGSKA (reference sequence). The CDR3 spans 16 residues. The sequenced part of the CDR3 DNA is TGCAGTGCTAGAGATGGCAGGGGGATTGACAATCAGCCC. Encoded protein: CSARDGRGIDNQP. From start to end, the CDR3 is CSARDGRGIDNQPQHF.

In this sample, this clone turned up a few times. CDR3 bases read: TGTGCCAGCAGGGGACTAGCGAGCCTCCCGAGGACC. It translates to CASRGLASLPRT. The whole CDR3 is CASRGLASLPRTQYF. The chain carries TRBV7-9 and TRBJ2-5, with 10 bases identical to TRBD2. The CDR3 is cut off 3 residues early in the read; its end comes from the germline J gene. Germline V gene lookup returns CDR1 SEHNR and CDR2 FQNEAQ (reference sequence). This CDR3 region has 15 residues. Trimming took 6 bases from V and 7 from J; bases not matched to a gene: 11. Based on the CDR3 plus reference TRBV7-9 and TRBJ2-5, the full variable domain is DTGVSQNPRHKITKRGQNVTFRCDPISEHNRLYWYRQTLGQGPEFLTYFQNEAQLEKSRLLSDRFSAERPKGSFSTLEIQRTEQGDSAMYLCASRGLASLPRTQYFGPGTRLLVL.

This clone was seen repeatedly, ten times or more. The CDR3 DNA, read in part, is TGTGCCAGCAGCCCAGGACTAGCAACAGATACG. This codes for CASSPGLATDT. The full CDR3 is CASSPGLATDTQYF. The gene calls are TRBV11-2 and TRBJ2-3, with TRBD2 matching 8 bases. The read terminates 3 residues ahead of where the CDR3 ends, so the germline J gene completes it. The length of the CDR3 is 14 residues. Germline V CDR1 and CDR2: SGHAT, FQNNGV. Trimming removed 5 bases from V and 3 bases from J; junction bases left unmatched: 4.

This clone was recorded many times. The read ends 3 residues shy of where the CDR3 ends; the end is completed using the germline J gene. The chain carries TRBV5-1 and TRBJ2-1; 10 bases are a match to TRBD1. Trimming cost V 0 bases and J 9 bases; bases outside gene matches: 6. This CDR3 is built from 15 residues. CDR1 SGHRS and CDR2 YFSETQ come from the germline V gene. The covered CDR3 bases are TGCGCCAGCAGCTTGGGGGGGACAGGGGCGATTGAG. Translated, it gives CASSLGGTGAIE. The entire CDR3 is CASSLGGTGAIEQFF.

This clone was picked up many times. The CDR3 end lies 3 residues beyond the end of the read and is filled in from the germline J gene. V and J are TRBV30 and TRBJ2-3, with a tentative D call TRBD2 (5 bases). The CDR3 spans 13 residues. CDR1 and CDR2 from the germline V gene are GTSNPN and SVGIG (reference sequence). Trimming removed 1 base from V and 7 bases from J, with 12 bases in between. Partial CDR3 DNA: TGTGCCTGGAGTGGCGGGCAGTCATATACG. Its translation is CAWSGGQSYT. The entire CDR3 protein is CAWSGGQSYTQYF.

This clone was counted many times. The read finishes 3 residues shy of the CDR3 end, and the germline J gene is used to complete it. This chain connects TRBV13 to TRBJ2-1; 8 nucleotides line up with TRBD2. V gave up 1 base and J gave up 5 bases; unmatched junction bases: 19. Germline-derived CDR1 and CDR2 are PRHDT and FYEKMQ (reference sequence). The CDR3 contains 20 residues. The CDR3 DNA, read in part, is TGTGCCAGCAGCTTAGTTCTCCTTCCGCCGCTAGCGGGCGGGAACAATGAG. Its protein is CASSLVLLPPLAGGNNE. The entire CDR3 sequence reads CASSLVLLPPLAGGNNEQFF.

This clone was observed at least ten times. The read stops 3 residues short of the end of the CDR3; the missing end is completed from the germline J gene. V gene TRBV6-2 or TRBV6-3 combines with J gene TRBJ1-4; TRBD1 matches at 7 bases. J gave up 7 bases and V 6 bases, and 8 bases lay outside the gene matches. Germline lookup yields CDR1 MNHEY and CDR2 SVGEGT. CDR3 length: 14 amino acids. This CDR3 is CASRSDRSFEKLFF. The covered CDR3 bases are TGTGCCAGCAGGTCGGACAGGTCCTTTGAAAAA.

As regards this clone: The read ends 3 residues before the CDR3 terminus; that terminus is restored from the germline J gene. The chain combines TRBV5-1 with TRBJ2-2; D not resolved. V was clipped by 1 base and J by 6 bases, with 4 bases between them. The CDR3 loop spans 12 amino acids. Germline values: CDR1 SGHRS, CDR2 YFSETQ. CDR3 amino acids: CASSLRPGELFF. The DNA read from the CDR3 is TGCGCCAGCAGCTTGCGTCCCGGGGAG.

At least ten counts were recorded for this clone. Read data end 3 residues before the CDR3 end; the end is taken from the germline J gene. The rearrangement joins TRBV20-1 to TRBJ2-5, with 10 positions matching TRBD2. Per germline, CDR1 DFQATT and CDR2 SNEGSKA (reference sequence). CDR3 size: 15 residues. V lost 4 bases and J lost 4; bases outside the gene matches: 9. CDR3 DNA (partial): TGCAGTGCTAAGGAGCGGGGGGGTGGGTTAGAGACC. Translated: CSAKERGGGLET. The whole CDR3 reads CSAKERGGGLETQYF.

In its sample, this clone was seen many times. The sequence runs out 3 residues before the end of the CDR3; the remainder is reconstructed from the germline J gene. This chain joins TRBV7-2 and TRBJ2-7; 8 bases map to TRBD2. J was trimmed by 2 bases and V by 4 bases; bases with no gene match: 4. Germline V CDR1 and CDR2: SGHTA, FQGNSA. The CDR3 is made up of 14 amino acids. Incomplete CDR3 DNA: TGTGCCAGCAGCTCGACTAGCGTCCCCTACGAG. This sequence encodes CASSSTSVPYE. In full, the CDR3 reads CASSSTSVPYEQYF. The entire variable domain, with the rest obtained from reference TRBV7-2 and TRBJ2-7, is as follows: GAGVSQSPSNKVTEKGKDVELRCDPISGHTALYWYRQSLGQGLEFLIYFQGNSAPDKSGLPSDRFSAERTGGSVSTLTIQRTQQEDSAVYLCASSSTSVPYEQYFGPGTRLTVT.

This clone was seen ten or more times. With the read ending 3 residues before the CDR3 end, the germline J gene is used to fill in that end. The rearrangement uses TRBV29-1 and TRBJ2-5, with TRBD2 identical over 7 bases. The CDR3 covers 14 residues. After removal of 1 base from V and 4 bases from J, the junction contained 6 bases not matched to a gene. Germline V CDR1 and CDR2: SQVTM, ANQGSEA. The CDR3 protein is CSVEGRPGGETQYF. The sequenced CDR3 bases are TGCAGCGTTGAAGGTCGCCCGGGGGGAGAGACC. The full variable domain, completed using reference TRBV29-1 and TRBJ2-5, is SAVISQKPSRDICQRGTSLTIQCQVDSQVTMMFWYRQQPGQSLTLIATANQGSEATYESGFVIDKFPISRPNLTFSTLTVSNMSPEDSSIYLCSVEGRPGGETQYFGPGTRLLVL.

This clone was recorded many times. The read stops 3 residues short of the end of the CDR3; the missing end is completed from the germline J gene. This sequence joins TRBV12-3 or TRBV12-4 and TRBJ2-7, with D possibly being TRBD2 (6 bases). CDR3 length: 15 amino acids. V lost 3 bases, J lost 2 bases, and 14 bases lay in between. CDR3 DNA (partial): TGTGCCAGCAGTTTGAGGGGCGGGACTCCCTACGAG. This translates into CASSLRGGTPYE. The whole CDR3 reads CASSLRGGTPYEQYF.

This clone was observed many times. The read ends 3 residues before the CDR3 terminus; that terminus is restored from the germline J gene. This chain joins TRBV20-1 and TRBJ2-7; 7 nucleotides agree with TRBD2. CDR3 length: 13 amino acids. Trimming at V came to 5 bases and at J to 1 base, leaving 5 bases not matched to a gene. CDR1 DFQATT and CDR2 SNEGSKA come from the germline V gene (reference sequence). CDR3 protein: CSALPSGSYEQYF. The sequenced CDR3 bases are TGCAGTGCTCTTCCTAGCGGATCCTACGAG.

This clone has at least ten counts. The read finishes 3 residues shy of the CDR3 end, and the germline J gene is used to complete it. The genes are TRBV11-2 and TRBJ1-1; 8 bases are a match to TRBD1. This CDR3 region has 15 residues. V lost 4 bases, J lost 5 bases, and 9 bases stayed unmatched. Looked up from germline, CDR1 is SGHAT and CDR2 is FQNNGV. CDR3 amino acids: CASSWRTGKGTEAFF. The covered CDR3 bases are TGTGCCAGCAGCTGGAGGACAGGGAAAGGGACTGAA.

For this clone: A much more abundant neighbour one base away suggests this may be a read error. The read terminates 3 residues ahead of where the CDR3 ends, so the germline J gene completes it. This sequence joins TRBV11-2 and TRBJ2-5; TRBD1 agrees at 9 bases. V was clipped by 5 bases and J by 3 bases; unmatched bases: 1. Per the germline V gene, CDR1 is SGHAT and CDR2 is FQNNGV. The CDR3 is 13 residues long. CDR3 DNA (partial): TGTGCCAGCAGCCGGGACAGGGAAGAGACC. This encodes CASSRDREET. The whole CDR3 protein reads CASSRDREETQYF. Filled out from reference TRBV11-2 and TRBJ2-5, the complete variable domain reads EAGVAQSPRYKIIEKRQSVAFWCNPISGHATLYWYQQILGQGPKLLIQFQNNGVVDDSQLPKDRFSAERLKGVDSTLKIQPAKLEDSAVYLCASSRDREETQYFGPGTRLLVL.

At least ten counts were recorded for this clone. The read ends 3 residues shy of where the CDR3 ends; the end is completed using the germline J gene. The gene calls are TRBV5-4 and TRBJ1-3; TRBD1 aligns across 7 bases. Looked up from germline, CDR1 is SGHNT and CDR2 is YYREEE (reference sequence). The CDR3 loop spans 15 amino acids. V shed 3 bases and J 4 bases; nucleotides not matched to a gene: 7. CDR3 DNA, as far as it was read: TGTGCCAGCAGCTCCCGACAGGGCTCCGGAAACACC. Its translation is CASSSRQGSGNT. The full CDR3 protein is CASSSRQGSGNTIYF. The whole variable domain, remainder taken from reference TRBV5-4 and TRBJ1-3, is ETGVTQSPTHLIKTRGQQVTLRCSSQSGHNTVSWYQQALGQGPQFIFQYYREEENGRGNFPPRFSGLQFPNYSSELNVNALELDDSALYLCASSSRQGSGNTIYFGEGSWLTVV.

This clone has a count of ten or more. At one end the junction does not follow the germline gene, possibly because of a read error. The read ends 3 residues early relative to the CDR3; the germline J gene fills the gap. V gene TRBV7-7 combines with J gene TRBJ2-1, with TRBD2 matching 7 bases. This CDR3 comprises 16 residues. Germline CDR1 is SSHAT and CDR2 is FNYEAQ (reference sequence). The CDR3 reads CASSLELSGAYNEQFF. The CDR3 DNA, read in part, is TGTGCTAGCAGCTTAGAGTTGAGCGGGGCCTACAATGAG. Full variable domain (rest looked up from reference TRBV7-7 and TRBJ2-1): GAGVSQSPRYKVTKRGQDVTLRCDPISSHATLYWYQQALGQGPEFLTYFNYEAQPDKSGLPSDRFSAERPEGSISTLTIQRTEQRDSAMYRCASSLELSGAYNEQFFGPGTRLTVL.

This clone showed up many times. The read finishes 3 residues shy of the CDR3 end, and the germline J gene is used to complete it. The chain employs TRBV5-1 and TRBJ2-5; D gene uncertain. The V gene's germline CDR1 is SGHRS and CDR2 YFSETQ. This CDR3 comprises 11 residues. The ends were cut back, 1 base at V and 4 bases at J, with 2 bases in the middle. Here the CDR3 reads CASSLLETQYF. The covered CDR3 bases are TGCGCCAGCAGCTTGCTAGAGACC.

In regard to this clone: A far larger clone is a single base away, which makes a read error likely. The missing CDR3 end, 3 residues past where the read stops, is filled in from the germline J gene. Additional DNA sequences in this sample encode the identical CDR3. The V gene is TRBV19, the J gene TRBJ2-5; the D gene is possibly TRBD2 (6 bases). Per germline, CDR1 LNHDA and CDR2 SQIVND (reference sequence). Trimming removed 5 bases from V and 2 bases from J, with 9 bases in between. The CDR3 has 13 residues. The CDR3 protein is CASSDRGQETQYF. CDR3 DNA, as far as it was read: TGTGCCAGTAGTGACCGGGGGCAAGAGACC.

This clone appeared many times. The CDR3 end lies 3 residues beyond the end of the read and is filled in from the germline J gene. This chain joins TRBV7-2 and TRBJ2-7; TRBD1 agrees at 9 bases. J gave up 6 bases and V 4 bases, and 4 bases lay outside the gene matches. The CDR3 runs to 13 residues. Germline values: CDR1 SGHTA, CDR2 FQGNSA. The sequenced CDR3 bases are TGTGCCAGCAGCTCGGACAGGGGATCCGAG. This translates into CASSSDRGSE. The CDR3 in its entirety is CASSSDRGSEQYF.

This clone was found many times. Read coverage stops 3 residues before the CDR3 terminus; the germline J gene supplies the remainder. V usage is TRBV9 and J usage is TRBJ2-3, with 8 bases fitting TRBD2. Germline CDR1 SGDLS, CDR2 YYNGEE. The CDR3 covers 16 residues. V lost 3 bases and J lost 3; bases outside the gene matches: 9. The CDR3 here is CASSAAPAGVTDTQYF. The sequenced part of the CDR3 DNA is TGTGCCAGCAGCGCCGCCCCAGCGGGAGTGACAGATACG.

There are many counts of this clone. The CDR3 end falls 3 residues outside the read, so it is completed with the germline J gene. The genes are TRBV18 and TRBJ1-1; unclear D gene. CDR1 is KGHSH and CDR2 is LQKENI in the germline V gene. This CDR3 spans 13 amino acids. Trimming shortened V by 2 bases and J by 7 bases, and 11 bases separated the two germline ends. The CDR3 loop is CASSPGRAGEAFF. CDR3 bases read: TGTGCCAGCTCACCAGGGCGGGCTGGTGAA.

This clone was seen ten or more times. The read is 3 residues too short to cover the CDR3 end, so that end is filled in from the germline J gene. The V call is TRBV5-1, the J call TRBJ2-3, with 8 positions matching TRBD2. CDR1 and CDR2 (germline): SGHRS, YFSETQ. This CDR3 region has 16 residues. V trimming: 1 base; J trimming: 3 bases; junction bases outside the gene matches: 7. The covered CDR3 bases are TGCGCCAGCAGCTTGCAATCCAGCGGGAGTACAGATACG. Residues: CASSLQSSGSTDT. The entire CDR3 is CASSLQSSGSTDTQYF.

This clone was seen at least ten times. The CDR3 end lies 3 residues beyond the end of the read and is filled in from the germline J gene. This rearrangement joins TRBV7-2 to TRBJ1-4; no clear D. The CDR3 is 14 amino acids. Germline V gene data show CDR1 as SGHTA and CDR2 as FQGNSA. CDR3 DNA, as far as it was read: TGTGCCAGCAGCTTAGTAGCTGGTGTCGGGGAA. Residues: CASSLVAGVGE. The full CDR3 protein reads CASSLVAGVGELFF.

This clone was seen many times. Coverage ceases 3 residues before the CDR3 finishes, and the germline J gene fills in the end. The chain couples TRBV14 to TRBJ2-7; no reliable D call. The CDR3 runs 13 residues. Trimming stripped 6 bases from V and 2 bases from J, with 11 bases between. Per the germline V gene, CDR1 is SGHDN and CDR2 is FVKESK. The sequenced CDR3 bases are TGTGCCAGCAGTACGCGAAAAACCTACGAG. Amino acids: CASSTRKTYE. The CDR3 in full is CASSTRKTYEQYF.

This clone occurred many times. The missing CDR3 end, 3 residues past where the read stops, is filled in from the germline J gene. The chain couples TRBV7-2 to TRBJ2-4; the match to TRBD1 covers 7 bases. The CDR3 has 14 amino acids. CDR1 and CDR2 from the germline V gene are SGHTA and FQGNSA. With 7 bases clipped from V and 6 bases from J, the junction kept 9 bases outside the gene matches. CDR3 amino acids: CASTDRPGGNIQYF. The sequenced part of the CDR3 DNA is TGTGCCAGCACGGACAGGCCAGGGGGAAACATT.

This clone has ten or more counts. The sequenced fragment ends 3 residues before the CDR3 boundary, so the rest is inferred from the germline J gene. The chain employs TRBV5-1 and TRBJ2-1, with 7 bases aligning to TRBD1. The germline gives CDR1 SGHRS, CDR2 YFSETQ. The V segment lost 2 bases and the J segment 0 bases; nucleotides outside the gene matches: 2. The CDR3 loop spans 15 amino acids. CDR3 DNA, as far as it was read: TGCGCCAGCAGCTTTGGGACAGACTCCTACAATGAG. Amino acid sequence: CASSFGTDSYNE. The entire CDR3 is CASSFGTDSYNEQFF.

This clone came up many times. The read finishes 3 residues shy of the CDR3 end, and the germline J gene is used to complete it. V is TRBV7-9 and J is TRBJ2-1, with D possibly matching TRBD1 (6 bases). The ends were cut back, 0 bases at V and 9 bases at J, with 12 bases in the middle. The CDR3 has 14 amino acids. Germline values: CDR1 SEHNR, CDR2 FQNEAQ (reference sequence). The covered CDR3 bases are TGTGCCAGCAGCTTAGCTAAAACAGGGAGTGAG. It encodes CASSLAKTGSE. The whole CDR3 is CASSLAKTGSEQFF. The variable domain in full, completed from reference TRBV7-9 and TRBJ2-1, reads DTGVSQNPRHKITKRGQNVTFRCDPISEHNRLYWYRQTLGQGPEFLTYFQNEAQLEKSRLLSDRFSAERPKGSFSTLEIQRTEQGDSAMYLCASSLAKTGSEQFFGPGTRLTVL.

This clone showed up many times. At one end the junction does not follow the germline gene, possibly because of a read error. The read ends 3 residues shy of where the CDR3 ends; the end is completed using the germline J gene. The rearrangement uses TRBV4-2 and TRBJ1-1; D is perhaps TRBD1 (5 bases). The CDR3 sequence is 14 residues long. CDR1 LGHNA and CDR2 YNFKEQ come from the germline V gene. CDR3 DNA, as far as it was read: TGCGCCAGCAGCGACCGGACGGGGGACACTGAA. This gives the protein CASSDRTGDTE. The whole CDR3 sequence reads CASSDRTGDTEAFF.